These T cell receptor beta chains were read from a single sample in a study of response to subunit inactivated influenza vaccine. TCRdb processed the RT-PCR reads anew with MiXCR; each CDR3 protein has one entry. The sample holds some 500,000 distinct CDR3 sequences, over 10% seen once. The specimen comprised PBMCs from blood, sampled 40 to 50 days after vaccination. These receptor sequences come from a man aged 50 or older who received an inactivated influenza vaccine. Both conserved end residues are part of each CDR3. A D gene is named only where the DNA matches it firmly. Only part of the rows carry a size: once, few, many, or a class if the clone is expanded.

TRBV6-2/TRBV6-3	few	TRBJ1-5	NA	TGTGCCAGCGGATTTGGGGCGAGGGGGTTCGGCAATCAGCCCCAGCATTTT	CASGFGARGFGNQPQHF
TRBV10-2	NA	TRBJ2-7	TRBD1	TGCGCCAGCAGTGAAGGGACAGTAAGCTCCTACGAGCAGTACTTC	CASSEGTVSSYEQYF
TRBV28	NA	TRBJ1-4	NA	TGTGCCAGCAGTTTCAACCAGCGGGCTGGGGGAAAACTGTTTTTT	CASSFNQRAGGKLFF
TRBV12-3/TRBV12-4	few	TRBJ2-5	NA	TGTGCCAGCAGTCCAACAGGGCCCAAGGAGACCCAGTACTTC	CASSPTGPKETQYF
TRBV7-7	NA	TRBJ2-5	TRBD2	TGTGCCAGCAGCAAGGGACTAGCGGGAGGGTTAGAGACCCAGTACTTC	CASSKGLAGGLETQYF
TRBV20-1	few	TRBJ2-5	NA	TGCAGTGCTAGCGTGGGACCGAACCAAGAGACCCAGTACTTC	CSASVGPNQETQYF
TRBV20-1	NA	TRBJ1-1	NA	TGCAGTGCTAGAGTAGGGGTAAACACTGAAGCTTTCTTT	CSARVGVNTEAFF
TRBV13	few	TRBJ2-5	NA	TGTGCCAGCAGCTTAGGCCTCCTCCAAGAGACCCAGTACTTC	CASSLGLLQETQYF
TRBV6-1	NA	TRBJ2-7	TRBD1	TGTGCCAGCAGACCTGACAGGGCTGCCTACGAGCAGTACTTC	CASRPDRAAYEQYF
TRBV7-2	NA	TRBJ1-5	NA	TGTGCCAGCAGCATGGACAGCAAGCCCCAGCATTTT	CASSMDSKPQHF
TRBV27	few	TRBJ2-2	TRBD1	TGTGCCAGCAATCGGGGGACAGGGGTCGGGGAGCTGTTTTTT	CASNRGTGVGELFF
TRBV19	NA	TRBJ1-1	TRBD1	TGTGCCAGTAGTACCCCGGGACAGAACACTGAAGCTCTCTTT	CASSTPGQNTEALF
TRBV12-3/TRBV12-4	NA	TRBJ2-5	TRBD1	TGTGCCAGCAGTTTTTTGGGACAGGCAATTCAGACCCAGTACTTC	CASSFLGQAIQTQYF
TRBV12-3/TRBV12-4	NA	TRBJ2-7	NA	TGTGCCAGCAGTTCTCTGAGGACAGCCTACGAGCAGTACTTC	CASSSLRTAYEQYF
TRBV5-1	few	TRBJ2-3	TRBD1	TGCGCCAGCAGCCGGGGACAGAGCACAGATACGCAGTATTTT	CASSRGQSTDTQYF
TRBV20-1	few	TRBJ2-4	NA	TGCAGTGCTAGAGATCGAGGGAGGAACATTCAGTACTTC	CSARDRGRNIQYF
TRBV28	NA	TRBJ2-1	NA	TGTGCCAGCAGTACACTACGACGGTGGGTCTCCTACAATGAGCAGTTCTTC	CASSTLRRWVSYNEQFF